This T cell receptor beta chain derives from a study of identical twins. TCRdb fed the 5' RACE reads into MiXCR, producing one record per CDR3 protein. The sample lists about 660,000 distinct CDR3 sequences, 8% to 9% occurring once. The CDR3 is 16 amino acids. Germline values: CDR1 SGHDN, CDR2 FVKESK. The V gene end was trimmed by 4 bases and the J gene end by 0 bases; junction bases not matched to a gene: 2. Among all donors, each was a healthy Caucasian. This same sample was also taken into another study, of yellow fever vaccine responses in identical twins. This second study says: As reported, the vaccine T cell response of twins seemed partly convergent and partly personalized.

The sequencing input was PBMCs. The chain combines TRBV14 with TRBJ2-3, with 12 bases lining up with TRBD2. The clonotype comes from a young woman in good health. In nucleotides, the CDR3 is TGTGCCAGCAGCCGCGGACTAGCGGGGAGCACAGATACGCAGTATTTT. Translated, it gives CASSRGLAGSTDTQYF.